These 18 T cell receptor beta chains were all obtained from the same sample, sequenced in a study. Sequencing used immunoSEQ multiplex PCR; TCRdb keeps in-frame clones, though not all of them. The data show about 50,000 clones, approximately 95% seen once. Sequenced material: PBMCs. Receptors were obtained from a middle-aged man with rheumatoid arthritis.

This chain uses TRBV30 with TRBJ1-5, with 8 bases identical to TRBD1. Germline V gene lookup returns CDR1 GTSNPN and CDR2 SVGIG (reference sequence). The ends lost 0 bases at V and 6 bases at J; junction bases unmatched: 13. The CDR3 sequence is 17 residues long. CDR3: CAWSVQGSRGRGQPQHF. In DNA, the CDR3 is TGTGCCTGGAGTGTACAGGGGTCCAGGGGGCGCGGTCAGCCCCAGCATTTT.

This chain joins TRBV6-5 and TRBJ2-7, with 7 nucleotides matching TRBD2. The CDR3 has 15 amino acids. Germline V gene lookup returns CDR1 MNHEY and CDR2 SVGAGI. V was pared by 6 bases and J by 0 bases, with 8 bases of the junction left unmatched. CDR3 bases: TGTGCCAGCAGGGGTCCTAGCGGAAGCTCCTACGAGCAGTACTTC. It encodes CASRGPSGSSYEQYF.

The chain joins TRBV27 to TRBJ1-1, with 9 bases matching TRBD1. Germline V gene data show CDR1 as MNHEY and CDR2 as SMNVEV (reference sequence). V was clipped by 6 bases and J by 1 base; unmatched bases: 3. There are 14 residues in the CDR3. CDR3 region: CASRLQGANTEAFF. The CDR3 coding sequence is TGTGCCAGCAGACTACAGGGGGCGAACACTGAAGCTTTCTTT.

The V call is TRBV12-3 or TRBV12-4, the J call TRBJ2-5; D may be TRBD1 (7 bases). The length of the CDR3 is 13 residues. Deletions cut 8 bases from V and 5 bases from J, with 15 bases between. The CDR3 here is CASSTGEVETQYF. Written as DNA, the CDR3 is TGTGCCAGCTCAACAGGGGAGGTCGAGACCCAGTACTTC.

The chain recombines TRBV2 with TRBJ2-6, with 7 nucleotides matching TRBD1. V lost 7 bases to trimming and J lost 2 bases; unmatched junction nucleotides: 5. The CDR3 totals 15 residues. CDR1 is SNHLY and CDR2 is FYNNEI in the germline V gene. CDR3 region: CASKRGQTGANVLTF. CDR3 DNA: TGTGCCAGCAAAAGGGGGCAAACTGGGGCCAACGTCCTGACTTTC. The whole variable domain, filled in from reference TRBV2 and TRBJ2-6, reads EPEVTQTPSHQVTQMGQEVILRCVPISNHLYFYWYRQILGQKVEFLVSFYNNEISEKSEIFDDQFSVERPDGSNFTLKIRSTKLEDSAMYFCASKRGQTGANVLTFGAGSRLTVL.

The J gene is TRBJ1-1, the V gene TRBV28; D is unclear. This CDR3 region has 13 residues. The ends were cut back, 5 bases at V and 7 bases at J, with 14 bases in the middle. Per the germline V gene, CDR1 is MDHEN and CDR2 is SYDVKM. CDR3 in DNA: TGTGCCAGCAGTCCACTCAAAGCCCGTGAAGCTTTCTTT. This gives the protein CASSPLKAREAFF.

This chain joins TRBV30 and TRBJ1-2; D gene unclear. Germline V gene sequence: CDR1 GTSNPN, CDR2 SVGIG (reference sequence). This CDR3 is built from 13 residues. V was trimmed by 3 bases and J by 4 bases, leaving 12 bases between them. The CDR3 region has the DNA TGTGCCTGGAGCGACCCGGAATTCTATGGCTACACCTTC. Translation gives CAWSDPEFYGYTF.

The chain links TRBV29-1 to TRBJ2-4; D remains ambiguous. This CDR3 spans 11 amino acids. V lost 4 bases and J lost 5, with 6 bases in between. CDR1 and CDR2 (germline): SQVTM, ANQGSEA. DNA for the CDR3: TGCAGCGTTGCTCAGGAAAACATTCAGTACTTC. It yields the protein CSVAQENIQYF.

The J gene is TRBJ1-1, the V gene TRBV6-2 or TRBV6-3; 8 nucleotides align to TRBD1. Germline loops: CDR1 MNHEY, CDR2 SVGEGT. With V trimmed by 6 bases and J by 5 bases, 14 bases remained unmatched. The CDR3 contains 16 residues. CDR3 DNA: TGTGCCAGCAGCTCCCCCCTCAGGGGGCGACGGACTGAAGCTTTCTTT. Its translation: CASSSPLRGRRTEAFF.

The chain is built from TRBV4-1 and TRBJ2-1; 10 positions match TRBD1. Germline trimming cut 3 bases from V and 4 bases from J; bases unmatched to any gene: 12. The germline V gene has CDR1 MGHRA and CDR2 YSYEKL. CDR3 length: 18 amino acids. The CDR3 here is CASSHATTGGPGYNEQFF. Here the CDR3 DNA reads TGCGCCAGCAGCCATGCTACGACAGGGGGCCCCGGATACAATGAGCAGTTCTTC.

This clone was seen more than once but under ten times. J is TRBJ2-7 and V is TRBV10-3; TRBD1 might be the D (6 bases). The CDR3 totals 14 residues. V lost 7 bases and J lost 3, with 16 bases in between. Germline CDR1 and CDR2: ENHRY and SYGVKD. Written as DNA, the CDR3 is TGTGCCATCAAACGGGACACGGACCTCTACGAGCAGTACTTC. It translates to CAIKRDTDLYEQYF.

The chain employs TRBV19 and TRBJ1-1; the D is unclear. The V end lost 3 bases, the J end lost 1 base, and 9 bases lay between the germline ends. CDR3 size: 14 residues. Germline V lookup: CDR1 LNHDA, CDR2 SQIVND (reference sequence). CDR3 nucleotide sequence: TGTGCCAGTAGTATGGAGGAGGAGAACACTGAAGCTTTCTTT. Amino acid sequence: CASSMEEENTEAFF.

This chain links TRBV25-1 with TRBJ1-5, with TRBD1 identical over 11 bases. With V trimmed by 2 bases and J by 3 bases, 3 bases remained unmatched. The CDR3 runs 16 residues. Germline assignment: CDR1 MGHDK and CDR2 SYGVNS. The CDR3 nucleotides are TGTGCCAGCAGTGAAGGACAGGGGGCTCCCAATCAGCCCCAGCATTTT. This translates into CASSEGQGAPNQPQHF.

This clone is a singleton in its sample. J is TRBJ2-3 and V is TRBV28; 9 nucleotides align to TRBD1. J was trimmed by 7 bases and V by 6 bases; bases with no gene match: 17. Germline CDR1 is MDHEN and CDR2 is SYDVKM. The CDR3 length is 17 residues. CDR3 in DNA: TGTGCCAGCAGCCAAACCTCCGGGACAGGGAGGGGAAATACGCAGTATTTT. This sequence encodes CASSQTSGTGRGNTQYF.

V is TRBV19 and J is TRBJ1-5; 9 bases agree with TRBD1. The CDR3 has 14 amino acids. The germline V gene encodes CDR1 LNHDA and CDR2 SQIVND (reference sequence). Trimming took 8 bases from V and 2 from J; bases not matched to a gene: 4. The CDR3 sequence: CASHRGRGNQPQHF. CDR3 coding DNA: TGTGCCAGTCACAGGGGGCGAGGCAATCAGCCCCAGCATTTT.

This sequence joins TRBV5-1 and TRBJ2-7; 7 nucleotides line up with TRBD2. In germline, CDR1 is SGHRS, CDR2 YFSETQ. This CDR3 region has 13 residues. V shed 3 bases and J 3 bases; nucleotides not matched to a gene: 3. Here the CDR3 DNA reads TGCGCCAGCAGCTCCGGGGAGGGCTACGAGCAGTACTTC. Its translation: CASSSGEGYEQYF.

The V call is TRBV30, the J call TRBJ2-7; D is undetermined. The CDR3 spans 11 residues. Germline CDR1 is GTSNPN and CDR2 is SVGIG (reference sequence). Deletions cut 2 bases from V and 6 bases from J, with 8 bases between. This CDR3 is CAWSWDSEQYF. CDR3 DNA: TGTGCCTGGAGTTGGGATAGCGAGCAGTACTTC.

The rearrangement joins TRBV28 to TRBJ2-7; 8 bases map to TRBD1. Germline V lookup: CDR1 MDHEN, CDR2 SYDVKM. V shed 2 bases, J shed 2 bases, and the junction held 2 bases outside the gene matches. The CDR3 covers 14 residues. Here the CDR3 reads CASSLGQGTYEQYF. The DNA of the CDR3 is TGTGCCAGCAGTTTAGGACAGGGCACCTACGAGCAGTACTTC. The entire variable domain, with the rest obtained from reference TRBV28 and TRBJ2-7, is as follows: DVKVTQSSRYLVKRTGEKVFLECVQDMDHENMFWYRQDPGLGLRLIYFSYDVKMKEKGDIPEGYSVSREKKERFSLILESASTNQTSMYLCASSLGQGTYEQYFGPGTRLTVT.